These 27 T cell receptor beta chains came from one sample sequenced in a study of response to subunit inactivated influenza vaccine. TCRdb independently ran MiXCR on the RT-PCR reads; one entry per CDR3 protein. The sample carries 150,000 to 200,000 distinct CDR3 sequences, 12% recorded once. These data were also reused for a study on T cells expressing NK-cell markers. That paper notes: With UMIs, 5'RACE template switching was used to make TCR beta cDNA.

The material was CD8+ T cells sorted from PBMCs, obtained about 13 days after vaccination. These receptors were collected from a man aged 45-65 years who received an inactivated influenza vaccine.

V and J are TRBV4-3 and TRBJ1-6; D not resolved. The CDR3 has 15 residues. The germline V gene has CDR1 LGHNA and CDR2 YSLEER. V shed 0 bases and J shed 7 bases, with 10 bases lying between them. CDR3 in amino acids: CASSQDQGLNSPLHF. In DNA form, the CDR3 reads TGCGCCAGCAGCCAAGATCAAGGTCTAAATTCACCCCTCCACTTT.

The CDR3 spells CATSRTGSTHNNQPQHF. CDR3 coding DNA: TGTGCCACCAGCAGGACAGGGTCAACCCACAATAATCAGCCCCAGCATTTT. This chain uses TRBV15 with TRBJ1-5, with 7 bases aligning to TRBD1. J was trimmed by 4 bases and V by 3 bases; bases with no gene match: 12. The V gene's germline CDR1 is LNHNV and CDR2 YYDKDF (reference sequence). This CDR3 has 17 amino acids. The full variable domain, rest sourced from reference TRBV15 and TRBJ1-5, is DAMVIQNPRYQVTQFGKPVTLSCSQTLNHNVMYWYQQKSSQAPKLLFHYYDKDFNNEADTPDNFQSRRPNTSFCFLDIRSPGLGDTAMYLCATSRTGSTHNNQPQHFGDGTRLSIL.

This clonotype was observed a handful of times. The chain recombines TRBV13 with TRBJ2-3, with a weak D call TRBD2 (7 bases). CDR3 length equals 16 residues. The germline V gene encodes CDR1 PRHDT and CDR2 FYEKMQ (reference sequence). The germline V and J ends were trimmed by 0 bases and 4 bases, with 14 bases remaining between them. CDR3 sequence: CASSLGTGGPPDTQYF. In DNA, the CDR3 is TGTGCCAGCAGCTTAGGGACGGGGGGCCCGCCAGATACGCAGTATTTT.

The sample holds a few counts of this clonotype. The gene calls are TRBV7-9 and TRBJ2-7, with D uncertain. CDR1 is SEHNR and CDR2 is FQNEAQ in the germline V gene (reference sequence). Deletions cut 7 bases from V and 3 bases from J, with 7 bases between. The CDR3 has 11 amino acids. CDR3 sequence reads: CASMGSYEQYF. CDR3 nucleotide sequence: TGTGCCAGCATGGGCAGCTACGAGCAGTACTTC.

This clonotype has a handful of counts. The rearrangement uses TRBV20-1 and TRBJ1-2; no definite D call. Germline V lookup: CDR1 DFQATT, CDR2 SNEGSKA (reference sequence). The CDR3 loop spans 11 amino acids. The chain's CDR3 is CNTDLNYGYTF. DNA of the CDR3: TGCAATACAGATCTGAACTATGGCTACACCTTC.

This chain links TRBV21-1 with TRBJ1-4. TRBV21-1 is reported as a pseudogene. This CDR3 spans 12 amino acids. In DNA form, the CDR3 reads TGTGCCAGCAGTGGCAGTAATGAAAAACTGTTTTTT. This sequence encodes CASSGSNEKLFF.

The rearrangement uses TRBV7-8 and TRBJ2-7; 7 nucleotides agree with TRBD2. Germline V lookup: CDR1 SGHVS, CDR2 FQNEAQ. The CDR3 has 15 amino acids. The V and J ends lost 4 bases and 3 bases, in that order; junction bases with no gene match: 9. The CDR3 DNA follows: TGTGCCAGCAGCTCCCGGGCGGGAGCATTCTACGAGCAGTACTTC. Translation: CASSSRAGAFYEQYF.

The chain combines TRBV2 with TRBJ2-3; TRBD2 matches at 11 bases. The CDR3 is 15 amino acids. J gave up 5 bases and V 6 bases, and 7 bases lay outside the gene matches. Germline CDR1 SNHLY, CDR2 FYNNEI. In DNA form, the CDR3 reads TGTGCCAGCAGCCTACTAGCGGGAGTAAGAGATACGCAGTATTTT. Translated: CASSLLAGVRDTQYF.

The CDR3: CASSGYRGGEQYF. Written as DNA, the CDR3 is TGTGCCAGCAGCGGATACAGGGGCGGCGAGCAGTACTTC. This sequence joins TRBV4-2 and TRBJ2-7; 7 bases are shared with TRBD1. Germline-derived CDR1 and CDR2 are LGHNA and YNFKEQ. J was trimmed by 6 bases and V by 5 bases; bases with no gene match: 7. There are 13 residues in the CDR3.

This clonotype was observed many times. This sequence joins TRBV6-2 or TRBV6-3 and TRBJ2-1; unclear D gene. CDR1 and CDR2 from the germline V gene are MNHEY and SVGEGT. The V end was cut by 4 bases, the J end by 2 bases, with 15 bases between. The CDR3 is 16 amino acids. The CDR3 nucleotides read TGTGCCAGCAGTTGGCGTGTAGGGTCAGCCTACAATGAGCAGTTCTTC. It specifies CASSWRVGSAYNEQFF.

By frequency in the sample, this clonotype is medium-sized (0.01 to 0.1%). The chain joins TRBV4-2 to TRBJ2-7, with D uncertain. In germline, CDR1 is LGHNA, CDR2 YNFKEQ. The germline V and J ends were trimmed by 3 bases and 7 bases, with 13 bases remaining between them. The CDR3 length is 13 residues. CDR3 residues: CASSHATVREQYF. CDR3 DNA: TGTGCCAGCAGCCACGCGACGGTTAGAGAGCAGTACTTC.

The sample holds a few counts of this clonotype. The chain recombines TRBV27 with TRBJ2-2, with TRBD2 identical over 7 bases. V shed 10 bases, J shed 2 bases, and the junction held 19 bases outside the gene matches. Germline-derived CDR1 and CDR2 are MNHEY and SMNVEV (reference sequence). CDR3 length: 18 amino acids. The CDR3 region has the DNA TGTGCCACCACCTACGTCGGGCGGGGGAACCCAAACACCGGGGAGCTGTTTTTT. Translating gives CATTYVGRGNPNTGELFF.

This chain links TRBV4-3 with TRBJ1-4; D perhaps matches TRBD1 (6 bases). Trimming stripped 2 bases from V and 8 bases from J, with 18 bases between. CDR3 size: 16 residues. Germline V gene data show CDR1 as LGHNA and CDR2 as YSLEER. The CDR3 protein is CASSQIAGVTREKLFF. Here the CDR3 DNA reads TGCGCCAGCAGCCAAATCGCAGGGGTTACAAGAGAAAAACTGTTTTTT.

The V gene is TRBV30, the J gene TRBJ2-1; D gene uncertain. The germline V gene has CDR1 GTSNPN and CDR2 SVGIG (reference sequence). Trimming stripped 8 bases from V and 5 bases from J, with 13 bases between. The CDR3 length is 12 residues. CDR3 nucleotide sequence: TGTGCCCGCACAGAAGGCCACAATGAGCAGTTCTTC. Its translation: CARTEGHNEQFF. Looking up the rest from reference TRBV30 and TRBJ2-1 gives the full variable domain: SQTIHQWPATLVQPVGSPLSLECTVEGTSNPNLYWYRQAAGRGLQLLFYSVGIGQISSEVPQNLSASRPQDRQFILSSKKLLLSDSGFYLCARTEGHNEQFFGPGTRLTVL.

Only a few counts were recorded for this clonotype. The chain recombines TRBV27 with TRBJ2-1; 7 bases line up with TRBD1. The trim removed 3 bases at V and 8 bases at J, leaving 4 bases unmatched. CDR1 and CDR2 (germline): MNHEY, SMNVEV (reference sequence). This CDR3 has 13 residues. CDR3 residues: CASSFLGGDEQFF. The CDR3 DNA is TGTGCCAGCAGTTTCCTAGGGGGCGATGAGCAGTTCTTC.

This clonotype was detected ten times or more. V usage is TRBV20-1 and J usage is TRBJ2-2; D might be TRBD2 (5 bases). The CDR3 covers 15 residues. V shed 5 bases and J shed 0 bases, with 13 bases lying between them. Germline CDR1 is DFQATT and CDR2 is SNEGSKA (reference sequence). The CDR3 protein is CSARPRETNTGELFF. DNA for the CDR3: TGCAGTGCTCGCCCACGGGAAACGAACACCGGGGAGCTGTTTTTT.

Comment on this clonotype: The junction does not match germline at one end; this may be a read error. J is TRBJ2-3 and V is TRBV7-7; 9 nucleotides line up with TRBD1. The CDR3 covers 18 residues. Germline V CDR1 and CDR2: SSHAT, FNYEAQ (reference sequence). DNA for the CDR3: TGTGCTAGCAGCTTAGAGACAGGGGGTCTTGGTAGCACAGATACGCAGTATTTT. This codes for CASSLETGGLGSTDTQYF.

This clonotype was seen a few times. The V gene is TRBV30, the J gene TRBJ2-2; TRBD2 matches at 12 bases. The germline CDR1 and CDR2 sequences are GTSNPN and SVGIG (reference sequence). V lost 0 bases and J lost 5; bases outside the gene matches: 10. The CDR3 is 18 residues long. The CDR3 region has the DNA TGTGCCTGGAGTGTAAGGCTAGCGGGAGGGCCAGAGACCGGGGAGCTGTTTTTT. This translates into CAWSVRLAGGPETGELFF.

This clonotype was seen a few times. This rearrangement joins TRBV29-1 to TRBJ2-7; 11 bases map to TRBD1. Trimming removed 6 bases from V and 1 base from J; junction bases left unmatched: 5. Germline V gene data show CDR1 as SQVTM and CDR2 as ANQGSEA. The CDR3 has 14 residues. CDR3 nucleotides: TGCAGCGTAGCCGGGACAGGGGGATCCTACGAGCAGTACTTC. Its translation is CSVAGTGGSYEQYF.

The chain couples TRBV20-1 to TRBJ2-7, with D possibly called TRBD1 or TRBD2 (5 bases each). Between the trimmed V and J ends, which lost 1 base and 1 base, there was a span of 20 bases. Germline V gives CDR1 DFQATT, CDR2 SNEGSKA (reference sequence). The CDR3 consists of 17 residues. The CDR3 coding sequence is TGCAGTGCTAGAGGGGGACGCAACCATTTTCCGTCCTACGAGCAGTACTTC. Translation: CSARGGRNHFPSYEQYF.

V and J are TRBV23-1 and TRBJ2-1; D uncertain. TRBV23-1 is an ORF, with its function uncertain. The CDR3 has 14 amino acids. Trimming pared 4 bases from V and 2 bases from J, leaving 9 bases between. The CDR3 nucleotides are TGCGCCAGCAGTCCGGGCATCGCCTACAATGAGCAGTTCTTC. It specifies CASSPGIAYNEQFF.

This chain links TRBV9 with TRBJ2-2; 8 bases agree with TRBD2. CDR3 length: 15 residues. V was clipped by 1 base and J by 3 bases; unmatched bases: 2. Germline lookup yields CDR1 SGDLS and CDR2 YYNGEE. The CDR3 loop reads CASSVFSGDTGELFF. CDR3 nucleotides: TGTGCCAGCAGCGTATTTAGCGGGGACACCGGGGAGCTGTTTTTT.

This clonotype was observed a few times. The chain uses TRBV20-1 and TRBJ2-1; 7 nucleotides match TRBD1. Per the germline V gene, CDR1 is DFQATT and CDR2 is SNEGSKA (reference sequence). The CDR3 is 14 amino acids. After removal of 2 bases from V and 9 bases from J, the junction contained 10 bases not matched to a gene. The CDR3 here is CSARRDRGIPEQFF. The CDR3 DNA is TGCAGTGCTAGACGGGACAGAGGTATACCTGAGCAGTTCTTC.

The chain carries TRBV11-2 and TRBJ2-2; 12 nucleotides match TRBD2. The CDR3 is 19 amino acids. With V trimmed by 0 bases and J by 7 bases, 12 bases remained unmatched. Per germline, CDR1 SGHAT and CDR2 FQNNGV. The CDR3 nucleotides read TGTGCCAGCAGCTTAGAACTCGGACTAGCGGGACCTGGTGACGGGGAGCTGTTTTTT. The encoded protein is CASSLELGLAGPGDGELFF.

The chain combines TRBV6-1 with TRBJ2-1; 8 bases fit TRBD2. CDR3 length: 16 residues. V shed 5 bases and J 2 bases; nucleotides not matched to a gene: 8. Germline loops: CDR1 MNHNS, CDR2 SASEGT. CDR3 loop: CASSNGARGAYNEQFF. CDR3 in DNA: TGTGCCAGCAGTAATGGGGCGCGGGGGGCCTACAATGAGCAGTTCTTC.

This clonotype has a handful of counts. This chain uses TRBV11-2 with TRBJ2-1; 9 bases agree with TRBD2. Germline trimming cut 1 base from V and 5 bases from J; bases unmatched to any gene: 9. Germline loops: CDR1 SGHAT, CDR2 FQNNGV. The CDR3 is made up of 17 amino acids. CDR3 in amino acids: CASSLVVAGGAHNEQFF. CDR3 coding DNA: TGTGCCAGCAGCTTAGTGGTGGCGGGGGGGGCGCACAATGAGCAGTTCTTC.

This chain's CDR3 is CASSIPREQYF. CDR3 in DNA: TGTGCCAGCAGCATCCCGAGGGAGCAGTACTTC. The chain recombines TRBV21-1 with TRBJ2-7; the table's TRBD1 call for D was not verified on the DNA. TRBV21-1 is marked as a pseudogene. This CDR3 is built from 11 residues.